This T cell receptor beta chain was profiled in a study of early T cells in non-severe SARS-CoV-2 infection. Overall study: Sequencing targeted bulk RNA from unsorted whole blood, leaving chains unpaired.

Molecules of cDNA were individually given unique molecular identifiers that were attached to them. TCRdb re-derived calls from the 5' RACE reads in MiXCR, one entry per CDR3 protein. Counted here are some 71,000 distinct CDR3 sequences, roughly 8.7% occurring once; the ten biggest clones make up 5.9%. CDR3 length: 13 residues. Per germline, CDR1 SGHAT and CDR2 FQNNGV. V was trimmed by 2 bases and J by 10 bases, leaving 14 bases between them. The clonotype was recovered from an adult who was a healthcare worker with PCR-confirmed SARS-CoV-2 infection or an uninfected control (not recorded which). This chain joins TRBV11-2 and TRBJ1-1; D remains unclear. The sample comprised whole blood. The CDR3 region is CASSLIGEALAFF. The DNA of the CDR3 is TGTGCCAGCAGCTTAATCGGGGAGGCGTTAGCTTTCTTT.